Listed here are 17 T cell receptor beta chains from one sample, sequenced in a study of OX40 agonist ivuxolimab in advanced cancers. Only in-frame clones appear in the TCRdb table, and some are missing; sequencing was by immunoSEQ multiplex PCR. The sample has about 70,000 clones, around 80% seen once. Sequenced material: CD4+ or CD8+ T cells sorted from blood, taken in a trial of the OX40 agonist ivuxolimab. The receptor source for this set is an adult with an advanced solid tumor such as melanoma, head and neck, liver or kidney cancer.

The chain links TRBV6-1 to TRBJ1-1; tentative D call: TRBD1 (5 bases). Per the germline V gene, CDR1 is MNHNS and CDR2 is SASEGT. This CDR3 is built from 13 residues. V dropped 6 bases and J dropped 5 bases, with 13 bases sitting between them. The DNA of the CDR3 is TGTGCCAGCAGACTTACAGGCCAGACTGAAGCTTTCTTT. It translates to CASRLTGQTEAFF.

This clone was observed a few times. The genes are TRBV28 and TRBJ2-5, with D tentatively TRBD1 (6 bases). Germline CDR1 reads MDHEN; CDR2 reads SYDVKM. The CDR3 has 14 residues. Trimming stripped 3 bases from V and 4 bases from J, with 12 bases between. DNA of the CDR3: TGTGCCAGCAGTTTCGGACAGAGCCGAGAGACCCAGTACTTC. Translating gives CASSFGQSRETQYF.

This clone was detected a few times. This rearrangement joins TRBV4-1 to TRBJ1-2; D is perhaps TRBD1 (6 bases). Germline CDR1 reads MGHRA; CDR2 reads YSYEKL. V was cut by 1 base and J by 6 bases, with 12 bases left in between. The CDR3 sequence is 14 residues long. CDR3 DNA: TGCGCCAGCAGCCAAGCCCTACGACAGGATGGCTACACCTTC. Translation: CASSQALRQDGYTF.

This clone showed up just a few times. The chain uses TRBV4-2 and TRBJ1-6; D call uncertain. V dropped 0 bases and J dropped 10 bases, with 10 bases sitting between them. Germline CDR1 LGHNA, CDR2 YNFKEQ. The length of the CDR3 is 14 residues. The CDR3 here is CASSQEISRSPLHF. In nucleotides, the CDR3 is TGTGCCAGCAGCCAAGAGATAAGTAGATCACCCCTCCACTTT.

This clone turned up a few times. The CDR3 DNA sequence: TGTGCCAGCAGCTTGGAGGGCGGGGGGAAAGAGTACGAGCAGTACTTC. Translating gives CASSLEGGGKEYEQYF. The chain couples TRBV5-4 to TRBJ2-7, with 8 bases aligning to TRBD2. V trimming: 0 bases; J trimming: 4 bases; junction bases outside the gene matches: 9. The CDR3 extends over 16 amino acids. CDR1 SGHNT and CDR2 YYREEE come from the germline V gene (reference sequence). The full variable domain, rest sourced from reference TRBV5-4 and TRBJ2-7, is ETGVTQSPTHLIKTRGQQVTLRCSSQSGHNTVSWYQQALGQGPQFIFQYYREEENGRGNFPPRFSGLQFPNYSSELNVNALELDDSALYLCASSLEGGGKEYEQYFGPGTRLTVT.

The genes are TRBV19 and TRBJ1-1, with 7 bases aligning to TRBD1. In germline, CDR1 is LNHDA, CDR2 SQIVND (reference sequence). V trimming: 2 bases; J trimming: 5 bases; junction bases outside the gene matches: 8. This CDR3 region has 15 residues. CDR3 sequence (DNA): TGTGCCAGTAGTATAACTTCAGGGGGACTTACTGAAGCTTTCTTT. Translating it yields CASSITSGGLTEAFF.

This clone was found a few times. The CDR3 DNA reads as TGTGCCAGCAGCGAGGCTCAGGGGGCTACAGCCCTGAACACTGAAGCTTTCTTT. It yields the protein CASSEAQGATALNTEAFF. The chain couples TRBV9 to TRBJ1-1; TRBD1 aligns across 8 bases. Germline assignment: CDR1 SGDLS and CDR2 YYNGEE. V dropped 3 bases and J dropped 0; count of bases not matched to a gene: 13. The CDR3 extends over 18 amino acids.

The V gene is TRBV7-8, the J gene TRBJ2-7; D perhaps matches TRBD1 (7 bases). Germline lookup yields CDR1 SGHVS and CDR2 FQNEAQ. The CDR3 runs 14 residues. Trimming stripped 5 bases from V and 5 bases from J, with 16 bases between. The CDR3 spells CASSRRQGGHEQYF. In DNA form, the CDR3 reads TGTGCCAGCAGCCGAAGACAGGGAGGCCACGAGCAGTACTTC. Full variable domain (rest looked up from reference TRBV7-8 and TRBJ2-7): GAGVSQSPRYKVAKRGQDVALRCDPISGHVSLFWYQQALGQGPEFLTYFQNEAQLDKSGLPSDRFFAERPEGSVSTLKIQRTQQEDSAVYLCASSRRQGGHEQYFGPGTRLTVT.

J is TRBJ2-2 and V is TRBV7-3; D is uncertain. V dropped 5 bases and J dropped 2 bases, with 3 bases sitting between them. The CDR3 covers 12 residues. CDR1 SGHTA and CDR2 FQGTGA come from the germline V gene. The CDR3 sequence: CASSINTGELFF. The CDR3 coding sequence is TGTGCCAGCAGCATTAACACCGGGGAGCTGTTTTTT.

The V and J genes are TRBV7-9 and TRBJ2-3, with D maybe TRBD1 (5 bases). The germline V and J ends were trimmed by 5 bases and 6 bases, with 15 bases remaining between them. CDR3 length equals 14 residues. Germline values: CDR1 SEHNR, CDR2 FQNEAQ (reference sequence). CDR3 sequence reads: CASSDPPRQDTQYF. In nucleotides, the CDR3 is TGTGCCAGCAGCGACCCTCCCCGACAGGATACGCAGTATTTT. The full variable domain, completed using reference TRBV7-9 and TRBJ2-3, is DTGVSQNPRHKITKRGQNVTFRCDPISEHNRLYWYRQTLGQGPEFLTYFQNEAQLEKSRLLSDRFSAERPKGSFSTLEIQRTEQGDSAMYLCASSDPPRQDTQYFGPGTRLTVL.

The rearrangement uses TRBV6-6 and TRBJ2-6, with D unresolved. The germline V gene encodes CDR1 MNHNY and CDR2 SVGAGI (reference sequence). There are 16 residues in the CDR3. The V and J ends lost 4 bases and 0 bases respectively, with 10 bases between them. Written as DNA, the CDR3 is TGTGCCAGCAGTTCACCCGCCCTCTCTGGGGCCAACGTCCTGACTTTC. Protein sequence: CASSSPALSGANVLTF.

This chain uses TRBV11-2 with TRBJ2-3; D might be TRBD2 (6 bases). CDR1 and CDR2 from the germline V gene are SGHAT and FQNNGV. The CDR3 totals 14 residues. Trimming cost V 4 bases and J 1 base, with 9 bases left between them. The CDR3 spells CASSYGSGTDTQYF. For the CDR3, the DNA is TGTGCCAGCAGCTACGGGAGTGGCACAGATACGCAGTATTTT.

The gene calls are TRBV6-1 and TRBJ2-6; 8 nucleotides match TRBD1. The trim removed 3 bases at V and 0 bases at J, leaving 7 bases unmatched. Germline CDR1 MNHNS, CDR2 SASEGT. This CDR3 spans 18 amino acids. The CDR3 sequence: CASSDGQGLFSGANVLTF. CDR3 DNA: TGTGCCAGCAGTGATGGACAGGGTTTATTCTCTGGGGCCAACGTCCTGACTTTC.

The chain combines TRBV5-1 with TRBJ1-2; 7 positions agree with TRBD1. The CDR3 spans 13 residues. Trimming took 4 bases from V and 5 from J; bases not matched to a gene: 5. Germline CDR1 reads SGHRS; CDR2 reads YFSETQ. The CDR3 loop is CASSQQGGYGYTF. CDR3 coding DNA: TGCGCCAGCAGCCAGCAGGGGGGTTATGGCTACACCTTC.

The CDR3 DNA reads TGTGCCTGGAGTGTAATGGAAGAGCAGTTCTTC. This codes for CAWSVMEEQFF. This sequence joins TRBV30 and TRBJ2-1; no clear D gene. Trimming took off 0 bases at V and 10 bases at J, with 7 bases between the two ends. CDR1 and CDR2 from the germline V gene are GTSNPN and SVGIG (reference sequence). The CDR3 runs 11 residues.

This chain links TRBV6-1 with TRBJ2-3; 10 bases line up with TRBD2. Germline V lookup: CDR1 MNHNS, CDR2 SASEGT. The CDR3 has 15 amino acids. J gave up 2 bases and V 6 bases, and 5 bases lay outside the gene matches. Written as DNA, the CDR3 is TGTGCCAGCAGGACAGGACTAGCGGTCACAGATACGCAGTATTTT. This codes for CASRTGLAVTDTQYF.

The CDR3 sequence: CATARDRGSYEQYF. In DNA, the CDR3 is TGTGCCACCGCCCGGGACAGGGGCTCCTACGAGCAGTACTTC. The chain employs TRBV15 and TRBJ2-7; 10 bases match TRBD1. The CDR3 extends over 14 amino acids. The J segment lost 0 bases and the V segment lost 8 bases, leaving 4 bases of the junction unmatched. Per germline, CDR1 LNHNV and CDR2 YYDKDF (reference sequence).